The rows below give T cell receptor beta chains drawn from one sample of a study of read filtering for tumor transcriptome and immune sequencing. MiXCR was run by TCRdb on the reads, yielding one entry per CDR3 protein. The repertoire consists of 50,000 to 65,000 distinct CDR3 sequences, with approximately 13% occurring once and the leading ten covering 16%. Sample: a population of CD138-negative cells sorted from bone marrow. The origin of the receptors is a donor aged 40 or over with multiple myeloma. CDR3s include the opening cysteine and the closing phenylalanine or tryptophan. A D gene is named only where the DNA matches it firmly. Size is omitted from some rows. Given values are once, few, many or a class for expanded clones.

J | size | length | D | V | DNA | CDR3
TRBJ2-3 | many | 19 | TRBD2 | TRBV12-3/TRBV12-4 | TGTGCCAGCAGTTCGGTCTCTGCCCTAGCGGCTTTTCTCACAGATACGCAGTATTTT | CASSSVSALAAFLTDTQYF
TRBJ1-1 | once | 11 | . | TRBV6-1 | TGTGCCAGCAGCTTAAACAGTGAAGCTTTCTTT | CASSLNSEAFF
TRBJ1-6 | few | 16 | TRBD1 | TRBV10-3 | TGTGCCATCAGTGAGGGACAGGGAATTACGAATTCACCCCTCCACTTT | CAISEGQGITNSPLHF
TRBJ2-5 | many | 14 | . | TRBV7-6 | TGTGCCAGCAGCCCGGACACTTTCCAAGAGACCCAGTACTTC | CASSPDTFQETQYF
TRBJ2-1 | . | 15 | . | TRBV5-1 | TGCGCCAGCAGCTTGGGGCTACGGGACACAGATGAGCAATTCTTC | CASSLGLRDTDEQFF
TRBJ1-5 | many | 14 | . | TRBV19 | TGTGCCAGTAACTCAGGGAAAAGCAATCAGCCCCAGCATTTT | CASNSGKSNQPQHF
TRBJ1-5 | few | 15 | . | TRBV29-1 | TGCAGCGTTGCTGGGAGTCAGGGCAGCAATCAGCCCCAGCATTTT | CSVAGSQGSNQPQHF
TRBJ2-7 | many | 18 | TRBD2 | TRBV20-1 | TGCAGTGCTAGACCACACTCCTGGACTAGCGGGAGAAGCTACGAGCAGTACTTC | CSARPHSWTSGRSYEQYF
TRBJ2-3 | few | 17 | . | TRBV25-1 | TGTGCCAGCAGTGAACGCCCACGGACAGAAAGCACAGATACGCAGTATTTT | CASSERPRTESTDTQYF
TRBJ2-5 | many | 12 | . | TRBV9 | TGTGCCAGCACGGCGGACCAAGAGACCCAGTACTTC | CASTADQETQYF
TRBJ2-2 | many | 16 | TRBD2 | TRBV12-3/TRBV12-4 | TGTGCCAGCAGCTTCAGCGGGGGCCGTAACACCGGGGAGCTGTTTTTT | CASSFSGGRNTGELFF
TRBJ2-5 | many | 13 | . | TRBV7-9 | TGTGCCAGCAGCTACGGGCCGCCAGAGACCCAGTACTTC | CASSYGPPETQYF
TRBJ1-5 | many | 15 | . | TRBV19 | TGTGCCAGCCGACTGCCCGGGGGAAGCAATCAGCCCCAGCATTTT | CASRLPGGSNQPQHF
TRBJ1-4 | many | 13 | TRBD1 | TRBV18 | TGTGCCAGCACGACAGGGTGGCATGAAAAACTGTTTTTT | CASTTGWHEKLFF
TRBJ1-5 | many | 13 | . | TRBV5-1 | TGCGCCAGCAGCTTGGATCGGTCAGAGCCCCAGCATTTT | CASSLDRSEPQHF
TRBJ2-1 | many | 15 | . | TRBV11-2 | TGTGCCAGCAGCTTAGCCTCCCTCTCCTACAATGAGCAGTTCTTC | CASSLASLSYNEQFF
TRBJ2-7 | . | 13 | . | TRBV5-1 | TGCGCCAGCAGCTTGCGGGAGACCGACGAGCAGTACTTC | CASSLRETDEQYF
TRBJ2-1 | . | 14 | TRBD1 | TRBV29-1 | TGCAGCGTTGGACAGGGGATAGCAGTCTATGAGCAGTTCTTC | CSVGQGIAVYEQFF
TRBJ2-1 | medium-sized | 13 | . | TRBV7-9 | TGTGCCAGCAGCTTAGAGCCCAGGACTGAGCAGTTCTTC | CASSLEPRTEQFF
TRBJ1-5 | many | 15 | TRBD1 | TRBV12-3/TRBV12-4 | TGTGCCAGCAGTTCGAGGACAGGGGGAAATCAGCCCCAGCATTTT | CASSSRTGGNQPQHF
TRBJ2-3 | few | 14 | . | TRBV29-1 | TGCAGCGTTTGGAGGCAGGGTCGATCAGATACGCAGTATTTT | CSVWRQGRSDTQYF
TRBJ1-5 | many | 12 | . | TRBV7-9 | TGTGCCAGCAGCTTAGGAGATCAGCCCCAGCATTTT | CASSLGDQPQHF
TRBJ2-2 | many | 14 | TRBD1 | TRBV29-1 | TGCAGCGCCTCCGGGACAGGGAACACCGGGGAGCTGTTTTTT | CSASGTGNTGELFF
TRBJ2-5 | many | 14 | TRBD2 | TRBV20-1 | TGCAGTGCTAGACTTGGTAGCGGGGGGCAGACCCAGTACTTC | CSARLGSGGQTQYF
TRBJ1-6 | many | 12 | . | TRBV6-5 | TGTGCCAGCAGTTTCGTCAATTCACCCCTCCACTTT | CASSFVNSPLHF
TRBJ1-1 | many | 13 | . | TRBV3-1 | TGTGCCAGCAGCCAAATGATGAACACTGAAGCTTTCTTT | CASSQMMNTEAFF
TRBJ2-1 | many | 14 | TRBD1 | TRBV9 | TGTGCCAGCAGCGGGGGGACAGGGTACAATGAGCAGTTCTTC | CASSGGTGYNEQFF
TRBJ1-1 | . | 20 | TRBD1 | TRBV7-9 | TGTGCCAGCAGCCCCAGCCCGGGACAGGGAGAGAGAGGGTCTTCCACTGAAGCTTTCTTT | CASSPSPGQGERGSSTEAFF
TRBJ2-3 | many | 14 | . | TRBV24-1 | TGTGCCACCAGTGTCGGACAGAGCACAGATACGCAGTATTTT | CATSVGQSTDTQYF
TRBJ2-5 | . | 12 | . | TRBV7-9 | TGTGCCAGCAGCTTAAGTCGAGAGACCCAGTACTTC | CASSLSRETQYF
TRBJ1-6 | many | 14 | . | TRBV12-3/TRBV12-4 | TGTGCCAGCAGTGACCGGGACTTTGGTTCACCCCTCCACTTT | CASSDRDFGSPLHF
TRBJ2-4 | many | 19 | TRBD2 | TRBV5-6 | TGTGCCAGCAGCTTGTCTGCTAGCGGGGGGCCCCGAGCCAAAAACATTCAGTACTTC | CASSLSASGGPRAKNIQYF
TRBJ2-3 | many | 12 | . | TRBV11-1 | TGTGCCAGCAGCCCAGGTCCGGATACGCAGTATTTT | CASSPGPDTQYF
TRBJ2-5 | . | 14 | . | TRBV11-3 | TGTGCCAGCAGCACGGAGAAGCCTAAGGAGACCCAGTACTTC | CASSTEKPKETQYF
TRBJ1-4 | many | 14 | . | TRBV6-5 | TGTGCCAGCGGACGCTTCTCGACTGATGAAAAACTGTTTTTT | CASGRFSTDEKLFF
TRBJ2-5 | many | 14 | TRBD1 | TRBV20-1 | TGCAGTGAGGCCGGGACAGGGGGCAGGGAGACCCAGTACTTC | CSEAGTGGRETQYF
TRBJ1-1 | many | 11 | TRBD1 | TRBV10-2 | TGCGCCAGTGGACAGGGTGGTGAAGCCTTCTTT | CASGQGGEAFF
TRBJ1-5 | many | 15 | . | TRBV20-1 | TGCAGTGCAGAAGTAGGGGGTTCACGTAATCAGCCCCAGCATTTT | CSAEVGGSRNQPQHF
TRBJ1-4 | many | 13 | . | TRBV5-1 | TGCGCCAGCAGCGGAGGGGGAGATGAAAAACTGTTTTTT | CASSGGGDEKLFF
TRBJ2-5 | many | 12 | . | TRBV3-1 | TGTGCCAGCAGTGCAGGGGGGGAGACCCAGTACTTC | CASSAGGETQYF
TRBJ2-7 | many | 13 | TRBD2 | TRBV14 | TGTGCCAGCAGCCAAGGGGGAGGGCCAGAAGAGTACTTC | CASSQGGGPEEYF
TRBJ2-1 | many | 16 | TRBD2 | TRBV5-1 | TGCGCCAGCAGCTCCCTAAGCGGCGGGGGGGGCAATGAGCAGTTCTTC | CASSSLSGGGGNEQFF
TRBJ2-1 | many | 11 | . | TRBV5-1 | TGCGCCAGCAGCTTTCGAAATGAGCAGTTCTTC | CASSFRNEQFF
TRBJ1-1 | many | 14 | TRBD1 | TRBV15 | TGTGCCACCAGCATGACAGGGATTAACACTGAAGCTTTCTTT | CATSMTGINTEAFF
TRBJ2-7 | few | 13 | . | TRBV5-1 | TGCGCCAGCAGCTTGGAGGCAGCCCTGGAGCAGTACTTC | CASSLEAALEQYF
TRBJ1-4 | many | 14 | . | TRBV29-1 | TGCAGCGTTGAAGATCGAGGCGGGCGTGAAAAACTGTTTTTT | CSVEDRGGREKLFF
TRBJ2-7 | many | 12 | . | TRBV7-2 | TGTGCCAGCAGCTCGTCCAGGGTCGAGCAGTACTTC | CASSSSRVEQYF
TRBJ2-2 | many | 14 | . | TRBV6-5 | TGTGCCAGCAGTTGGACTTGGGGAACCGGGGAGCTGTTTTTT | CASSWTWGTGELFF
TRBJ2-1 | many | 15 | . | TRBV7-2 | TGTGCCAGCAGCCCAAAGGGACATAACTACAATGAGCAGTTCTTC | CASSPKGHNYNEQFF
TRBJ2-3 | . | 15 | . | TRBV5-1 | TGCGCCAGCAGCACGGGACGCCACGGCGCAGATACGCAGTATTTT | CASSTGRHGADTQYF
TRBJ2-2 | many | 15 | . | TRBV5-1 | TGCGCCAGCAGCGGGGGGGGCAAGAACACCGGGGAGCTGTTTTTT | CASSGGGKNTGELFF
TRBJ2-1 | many | 18 | . | TRBV3-1 | TGTGCCAGCAGCCCATTCCTTAGAGGGGGGGCCGTATGGGATGAGCAGTTCTTC | CASSPFLRGGAVWDEQFF
TRBJ1-1 | many | 16 | . | TRBV28 | TGTGCCAGCAGTTCCCACGCAGGAGCGACTAACACTGAAGCTTTCTTT | CASSSHAGATNTEAFF